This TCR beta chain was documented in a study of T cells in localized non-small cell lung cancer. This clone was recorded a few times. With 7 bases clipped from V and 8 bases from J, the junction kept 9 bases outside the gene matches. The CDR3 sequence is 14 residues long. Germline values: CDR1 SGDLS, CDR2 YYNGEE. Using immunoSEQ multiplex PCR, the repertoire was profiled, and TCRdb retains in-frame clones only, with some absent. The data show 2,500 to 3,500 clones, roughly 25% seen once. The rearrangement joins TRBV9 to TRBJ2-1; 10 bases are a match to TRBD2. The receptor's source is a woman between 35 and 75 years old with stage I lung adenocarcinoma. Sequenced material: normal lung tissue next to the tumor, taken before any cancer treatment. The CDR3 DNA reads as TGTGCCAGCCGAGAAGCGGGAGGGCCCGATGAGCAGTTCTTC. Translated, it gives CASREAGGPDEQFF.